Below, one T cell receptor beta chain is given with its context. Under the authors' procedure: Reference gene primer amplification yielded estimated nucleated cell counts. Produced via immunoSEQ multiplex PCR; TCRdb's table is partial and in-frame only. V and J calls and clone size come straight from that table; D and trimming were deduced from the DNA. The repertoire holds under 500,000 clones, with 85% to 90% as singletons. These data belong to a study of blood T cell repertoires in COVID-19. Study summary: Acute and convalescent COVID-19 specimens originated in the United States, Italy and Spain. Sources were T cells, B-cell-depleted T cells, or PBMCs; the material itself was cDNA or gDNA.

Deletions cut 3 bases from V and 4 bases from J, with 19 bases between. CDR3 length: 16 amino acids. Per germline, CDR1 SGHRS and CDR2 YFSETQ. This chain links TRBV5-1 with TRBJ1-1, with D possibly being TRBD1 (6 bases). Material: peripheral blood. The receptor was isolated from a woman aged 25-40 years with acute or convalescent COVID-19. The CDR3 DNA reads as TGCGCCAGCAGCTCGGGTGGGGCAGGGGTCGTCACTGAAGCTTTCTTT. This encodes CASSSGGAGVVTEAFF.